Shown below are 25 T cell receptor beta chains from a single sample sequenced in a study of beta chain features in type 1 diabetes. Study-level results: Type 1 diabetes patients showed a moderate but significant shortening of TCRB CDR3s in all four CD4+ subsets.

The whole isolated RNA underwent reverse transcription, so sequencing captured expressed TCRB transcripts. Clones were sequenced by immunoSEQ multiplex PCR, and TCRdb holds only the in-frame ones, with some missing. The table has roughly 290,000 clones, 15% seen once. Their antigens are not known. The sample consisted of naive CD4+ T cells from blood. These receptors all come from a man younger than 35 with type 1 diabetes.

The chain employs TRBV30 and TRBJ2-5; D may be TRBD1 (6 bases). From germline, CDR1 is GTSNPN and CDR2 SVGIG (reference sequence). There are 13 residues in the CDR3. Trimming shortened V by 1 base and J by 5 bases, and 11 bases separated the two germline ends. The DNA for the CDR3 is TGTGCCTGGAGTGACAGGGTTAAGGAGACCCAGTACTTC. This sequence encodes CAWSDRVKETQYF.

The chain recombines TRBV2 with TRBJ1-1, with TRBD1 as a possible D gene (6 bases). V was cut by 3 bases and J by 8 bases, with 13 bases left in between. This CDR3 is 13 amino acids long. CDR1 is SNHLY and CDR2 is FYNNEI in the germline V gene. CDR3 nucleotides: TGTGCCAGCAGTGACAGGGGATACCTAGAAGCTTTCTTT. Amino acids: CASSDRGYLEAFF. The full variable domain, in which reference TRBV2 and TRBJ1-1 provide the parts outside the CDR3, is EPEVTQTPSHQVTQMGQEVILRCVPISNHLYFYWYRQILGQKVEFLVSFYNNEISEKSEIFDDQFSVERPDGSNFTLKIRSTKLEDSAMYFCASSDRGYLEAFFGQGTRLTVV.

This clone came up a few times. J is TRBJ1-6 and V is TRBV28, with D unclear. CDR3 length: 14 amino acids. The germline V gene has CDR1 MDHEN and CDR2 SYDVKM. Trimming removed 8 bases from V and 7 bases from J, with 15 bases in between. This CDR3 is CASCPAGKNSPLHF. The CDR3 DNA reads TGTGCCAGCTGTCCGGCAGGAAAGAATTCACCCCTCCACTTT.

This clone was observed a single time. The chain links TRBV7-2 to TRBJ1-2; TRBD1 aligns across 7 bases. The length of the CDR3 is 13 residues. The germline V gene has CDR1 SGHTA and CDR2 FQGNSA. After removal of 5 bases from V and 8 bases from J, the junction contained 8 bases not matched to a gene. CDR3 amino acids: CASSAYTGEGYTF. Here the CDR3 DNA reads TGTGCCAGCAGCGCATACACAGGGGAAGGCTACACCTTC.

This clone occurred a few times. The rearrangement uses TRBV11-2 and TRBJ2-2; D is possibly TRBD1 (5 bases). Germline V gene data show CDR1 as SGHAT and CDR2 as FQNNGV. Trimming removed 8 bases at V and 4 bases at J, with 14 bases between. There are 14 residues in the CDR3. CDR3 residues: CASGSGHITGELFF. CDR3 bases: TGTGCCAGCGGATCCGGACACATCACCGGGGAGCTGTTTTTT.

This clone was observed a few times. The rearrangement uses TRBV28 and TRBJ2-7, with D tentatively TRBD1 (6 bases). This CDR3 has 11 residues. CDR1 is MDHEN, CDR2 SYDVKM, per germline. V dropped 4 bases and J dropped 12 bases, with 13 bases sitting between them. CDR3 sequence: CASSYQTGPYF. For the CDR3, the DNA is TGTGCCAGCAGTTATCAGACAGGCCCGTACTTC. The full variable domain, completed using reference TRBV28 and TRBJ2-7, is DVKVTQSSRYLVKRTGEKVFLECVQDMDHENMFWYRQDPGLGLRLIYFSYDVKMKEKGDIPEGYSVSREKKERFSLILESASTNQTSMYLCASSYQTGPYFGPGTRLTVT.

This clone was recorded a few times. This chain joins TRBV5-4 and TRBJ2-1; possibly TRBD2 for D (5 bases). The CDR3 spans 16 residues. Germline loops: CDR1 SGHNT, CDR2 YYREEE (reference sequence). V was cut by 1 base and J by 5 bases, with 16 bases left in between. CDR3 region: CASSLIQVRGNNEQFF. CDR3 in DNA: TGTGCCAGCAGCTTGATCCAGGTTAGAGGGAACAATGAGCAGTTCTTC.

This clone was seen more than once but under ten times. The chain employs TRBV4-3 and TRBJ2-3, with D possibly matching TRBD2 (7 bases). The CDR3 covers 19 residues. Trimming took off 3 bases at V and 1 base at J, with 23 bases between the two ends. CDR1 and CDR2 (germline): LGHNA, YSLEER. The CDR3 here is CASSHLKGGSKFRTDTQYF. CDR3 DNA sequence: TGCGCCAGCAGCCACCTCAAGGGGGGGAGTAAGTTCCGCACAGATACGCAGTATTTT.

This chain connects TRBV18 to TRBJ2-7; 9 positions match TRBD1. Germline V gene lookup returns CDR1 KGHSH and CDR2 LQKENI. This CDR3 comprises 15 residues. J was trimmed by 3 bases and V by 4 bases; bases with no gene match: 7. CDR3 protein: CASSLPGQGLYEQYF. The CDR3 nucleotides read TGTGCCAGCTCACTCCCGGGACAGGGTCTCTACGAGCAGTACTTC.

For this clone: The sample has other DNA sequences that encode this CDR3 too. CDR3 sequence (DNA): TGCGCCAGCAGCGTGACTAGCGGGAGCAATGAGCAGTTCTTC. It specifies CASSVTSGSNEQFF. The chain has TRBV5-1 and TRBJ2-1; TRBD2 matches at 12 bases. J was trimmed by 6 bases and V by 4 bases; bases with no gene match: 2. The germline V gene encodes CDR1 SGHRS and CDR2 YFSETQ. The CDR3 totals 14 residues.

This clone was picked up a small number of times. The chain uses TRBV6-5 and TRBJ2-7; 8 bases line up with TRBD1. This CDR3 is 15 amino acids long. Trimming removed 4 bases from V and 6 bases from J; junction bases left unmatched: 11. Germline CDR1 and CDR2: MNHEY and SVGAGI. The DNA of the CDR3 is TGTGCCAGCAGTTTTAGCTCAGGGGGCTTTGGCGAGCAGTACTTC. Translation gives CASSFSSGGFGEQYF.

This rearrangement joins TRBV5-4 to TRBJ2-2; 13 nucleotides match TRBD2. Germline CDR1 reads SGHNT; CDR2 reads YYREEE (reference sequence). With V trimmed by 0 bases and J by 7 bases, 6 bases remained unmatched. CDR3 length equals 17 residues. Written as DNA, the CDR3 is TGTGCCAGCAGCTTGGGACTAGCGGGGGGCCGGGGCGGGGAGCTGTTTTTT. It translates to CASSLGLAGGRGGELFF.

This clone showed up just a few times. J is TRBJ2-3 and V is TRBV9, with 7 bases that match TRBD2. Germline V gene data show CDR1 as SGDLS and CDR2 as YYNGEE. With 0 bases clipped from V and 2 bases from J, the junction kept 3 bases outside the gene matches. CDR3 size: 15 residues. The CDR3 coding sequence is TGTGCCAGCAGCGTAGGCGGGAGCACCACAGATACGCAGTATTTT. It is translated as CASSVGGSTTDTQYF.

This clone has more than one count but fewer than ten. The rearrangement uses TRBV23-1 and TRBJ2-7; D is possibly TRBD1 (6 bases). TRBV23-1 belongs to the ORF category, with a function that is uncertain. The V end lost 0 bases, the J end lost 6 bases, and 18 bases lay between the germline ends. The length of the CDR3 is 16 residues. Written as DNA, the CDR3 is TGCGCCAGCAGTCAATCAGCAGGGGCTCTTTGGCTCGAGCAGTACTTC. This codes for CASSQSAGALWLEQYF.

This clone was observed a few times. The J gene is TRBJ2-1, the V gene TRBV9; D may be TRBD2 (7 bases). CDR1 and CDR2 (germline): SGDLS, YYNGEE. Trimming pared 0 bases from V and 3 bases from J, leaving 10 bases between. This CDR3 has 15 residues. The CDR3 spells CASSVEGDYYNEQFF. The CDR3 bases are TGTGCCAGCAGCGTAGAGGGGGACTACTACAATGAGCAGTTCTTC. The entire variable domain, with the rest obtained from reference TRBV9 and TRBJ2-1, is as follows: DSGVTQTPKHLITATGQRVTLRCSPRSGDLSVYWYQQSLDQGLQFLIQYYNGEERAKGNILERFSAQQFPDLHSELNLSSLELGDSALYFCASSVEGDYYNEQFFGPGTRLTVL.

The chain combines TRBV4-3 with TRBJ2-3; tentative D call: TRBD1 (5 bases). CDR1 and CDR2 (germline): LGHNA, YSLEER. The CDR3 extends over 14 amino acids. V shed 0 bases and J shed 2 bases, with 6 bases lying between them. The CDR3 protein is CASSQDGATDTQYF. For the CDR3, the DNA is TGCGCCAGCAGCCAAGATGGGGCCACAGATACGCAGTATTTT.

This chain links TRBV5-1 with TRBJ1-2; 7 nucleotides agree with TRBD1. The ends lost 4 bases at V and 2 bases at J; junction bases unmatched: 11. Germline loops: CDR1 SGHRS, CDR2 YFSETQ. The CDR3 is 16 amino acids. This CDR3 reads CASSGGTADQNYGYTF. The CDR3 nucleotides read TGCGCCAGCAGCGGCGGGACAGCAGACCAGAACTATGGCTACACCTTC.

This clone was seen more than once but under ten times. The chain joins TRBV7-2 to TRBJ2-1, with TRBD2 matching 9 bases. Germline CDR1 and CDR2: SGHTA and FQGNSA. The CDR3 runs to 12 residues. The V gene end was trimmed by 5 bases and the J gene end by 11 bases; junction bases not matched to a gene: 4. The DNA for the CDR3 is TGTGCCAGCAGCAATAGCGGGGGCCAGCAGTTCTTC. Translated: CASSNSGGQQFF.

This clone turned up a few times. The J gene is TRBJ2-2, the V gene TRBV7-9, with TRBD2 identical over 11 bases. The V and J ends lost 6 bases and 1 base, in that order; junction bases with no gene match: 10. Germline V gives CDR1 SEHNR, CDR2 FQNEAQ (reference sequence). CDR3 length: 18 residues. The CDR3 protein is CASSSPTGTSGNTGELFF. Written as DNA, the CDR3 is TGTGCCAGCAGTTCCCCTACCGGGACTAGCGGGAACACCGGGGAGCTGTTTTTT.

This clone has just a few counts. The rearrangement joins TRBV4-3 to TRBJ2-3, with 8 bases aligning to TRBD2. This CDR3 contains 18 residues. CDR1 is LGHNA and CDR2 is YSLEER in the germline V gene. Losses at the gene ends were 0 bases for V and 2 bases for J; bases not matched to a gene: 10. Here the CDR3 reads CASSQESRTSGFTDTQYF. The CDR3 DNA follows: TGCGCCAGCAGCCAAGAATCGAGAACTAGCGGATTCACAGATACGCAGTATTTT.

This clone came up a few times. This sequence joins TRBV5-4 and TRBJ2-7, with 9 bases aligning to TRBD1. The trim removed 0 bases at V and 5 bases at J, leaving 6 bases unmatched. Germline assignment: CDR1 SGHNT and CDR2 YYREEE (reference sequence). The CDR3 sequence is 15 residues long. The CDR3 reads CASSLGGQGVDEQYF. CDR3 sequence (DNA): TGTGCCAGCAGCTTGGGGGGACAGGGTGTCGACGAGCAGTACTTC.

The chain couples TRBV6-4 to TRBJ2-7; a possible D gene is TRBD1 (6 bases). V lost 0 bases and J 10 bases, leaving 22 bases between the germline ends. The germline gives CDR1 MRHNA, CDR2 SNTAGT. CDR3 length: 16 residues. CDR3: CASSDSMDRRPLGQYF. The CDR3 nucleotides read TGTGCCAGCAGTGACTCGATGGACAGACGGCCGCTGGGCCAGTACTTC.

V and J are TRBV7-9 and TRBJ2-5; 10 bases fit TRBD2. From germline, CDR1 is SEHNR and CDR2 FQNEAQ (reference sequence). The V segment lost 4 bases and the J segment 5 bases; nucleotides outside the gene matches: 10. This CDR3 region has 16 residues. The CDR3 nucleotides are TGTGCCAGCAGCTACGGACTAGCGGCCTCCGAGGAGACCCAGTACTTC. Protein: CASSYGLAASEETQYF.

In its sample, this clone was seen a few times. The V call is TRBV5-1, the J call TRBJ2-7, with D perhaps matching TRBD2 (6 bases). The CDR3 totals 14 residues. Trimming cost V 0 bases and J 5 bases, with 12 bases left between them. Per germline, CDR1 SGHRS and CDR2 YFSETQ. The CDR3 spells CASSLEGLRHEQYF. CDR3 in DNA: TGCGCCAGCAGCTTGGAGGGACTCCGCCACGAGCAGTACTTC.

This clone appeared a few times. This chain connects TRBV29-1 to TRBJ1-2; D is perhaps TRBD1 (6 bases). V lost 5 bases, J lost 6 bases, and 19 bases lay in between. This CDR3 is 14 amino acids long. Germline CDR1 and CDR2: SQVTM and ANQGSEA. This CDR3 reads CSVYLHDRTDGYTF. CDR3 nucleotide sequence: TGCAGCGTTTACCTCCATGACAGGACCGATGGCTACACCTTC.